The present TCR beta chain was sequenced within a study of T cells in tuberculosis. Study as a whole: In South Africa, adults with active tuberculosis were compared with IGRA-negative and latently infected IGRA-positive adolescents.

Profiling relied on immunoSEQ multiplex PCR, and the TCRdb table lists in-frame clones only, not all of them. There are 40,000 to 45,000 clones in the sample; 90% to 95% occur only once, and 7.5% lies in the top ten. As to this clone: The antigen remains undetermined.

Study-wide results and limits: Active tuberculosis TCR-alpha repertoires lay closer to GMM-specific TCRs than IGRA-negative controls, suggesting clonal expansion.

The CDR3 extends over 16 amino acids. V trimming: 4 bases; J trimming: 5 bases; junction bases outside the gene matches: 9. CDR1 is SGDLS, CDR2 YYNGEE, per germline. This chain uses TRBV9 with TRBJ2-3; 11 nucleotides agree with TRBD1. This TCR came from a donor aged 10 to 29 with latent tuberculosis or without tuberculosis infection. Sequencing input: PBMCs. CDR3 amino acids: CASSLLGQGARDTQYF. Written as DNA, the CDR3 is TGTGCCAGCAGCCTCCTCGGACAGGGGGCGCGAGATACGCAGTATTTT.